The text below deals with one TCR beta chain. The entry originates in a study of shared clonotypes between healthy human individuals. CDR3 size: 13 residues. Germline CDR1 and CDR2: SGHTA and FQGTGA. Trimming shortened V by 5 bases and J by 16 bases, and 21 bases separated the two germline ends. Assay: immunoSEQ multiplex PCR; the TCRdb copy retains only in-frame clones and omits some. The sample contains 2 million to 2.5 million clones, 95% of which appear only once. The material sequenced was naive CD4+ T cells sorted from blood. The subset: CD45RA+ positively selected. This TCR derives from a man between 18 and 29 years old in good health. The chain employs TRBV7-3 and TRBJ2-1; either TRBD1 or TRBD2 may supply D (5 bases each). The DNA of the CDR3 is TGTGCCAGCAGCCCAAACCCGCGGCAGGGACGATTCTTC. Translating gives CASSPNPRQGRFF. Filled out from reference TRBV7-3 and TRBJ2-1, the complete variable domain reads GAGVSQTPSNKVTEKGKYVELRCDPISGHTALYWYRQSLGQGPEFLIYFQGTGAADDSGLPNDRFFAVRPEGSVSTLKIQRTERGDSAVYLCASSPNPRQGRFFGPGTRLTVL.